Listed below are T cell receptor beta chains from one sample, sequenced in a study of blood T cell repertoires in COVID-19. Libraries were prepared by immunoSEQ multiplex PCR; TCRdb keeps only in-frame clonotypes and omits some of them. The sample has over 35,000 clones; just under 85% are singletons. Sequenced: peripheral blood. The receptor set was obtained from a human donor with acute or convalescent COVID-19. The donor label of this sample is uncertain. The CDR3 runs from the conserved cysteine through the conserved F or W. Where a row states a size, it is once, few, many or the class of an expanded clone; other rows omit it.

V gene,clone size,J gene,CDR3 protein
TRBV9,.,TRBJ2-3,CASSVGGSTDTQYF
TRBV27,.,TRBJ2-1,CASYPLTSVGEQFF
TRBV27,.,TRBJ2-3,CASSLYPGLGGDTQYF
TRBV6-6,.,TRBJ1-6,CASSYFEGTNSPLHF
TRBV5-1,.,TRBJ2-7,CASSFGVPSSYEQYF
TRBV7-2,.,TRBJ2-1,CASSPAPSEDNEQFF
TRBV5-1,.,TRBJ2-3,CASGGQRTTDTQYF
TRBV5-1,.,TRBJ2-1,CASRALAGRNEQFF
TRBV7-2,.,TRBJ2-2,CASSQPPIGPSSIGELFF
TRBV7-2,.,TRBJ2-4,CASSENRGQGGIQYF
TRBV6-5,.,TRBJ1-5,CASSPAGGSQPQHF
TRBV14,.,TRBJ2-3,CASSRTGVTTDTQYF
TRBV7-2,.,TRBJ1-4,CASSASSATNEKLFF
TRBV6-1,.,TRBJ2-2,CASSERDRGYSGELFF
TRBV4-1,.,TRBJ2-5,CASSQGRGGEETQYF
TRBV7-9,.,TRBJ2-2,CASSLVTGMNTGELFF
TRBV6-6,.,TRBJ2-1,CASSYREGRQFF
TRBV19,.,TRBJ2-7,CASSFSPPIRDRGYEQYF
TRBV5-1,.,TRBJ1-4,CASSRDSWGDEKLFF
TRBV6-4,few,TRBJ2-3,CASSGGQGDYTQYF
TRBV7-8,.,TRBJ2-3,CASSWGLAASPDTQYF
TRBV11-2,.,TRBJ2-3,CASSLVLAADTQYF
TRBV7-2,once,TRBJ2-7,CASSLGGLGLAGVEQYF
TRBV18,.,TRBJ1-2,CASSSRGRVNGYTF
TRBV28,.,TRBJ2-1,CAINEMGREQFF
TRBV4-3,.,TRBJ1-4,CASSPQTGRSEKLFF